The sequence of this T cell receptor (beta chain) was determined in a study of T-cell memory formation after mild COVID-19. Study-level points and caveats: Balance between CD4 and CD8 was seen in clones contracting day 15 to 85, and a CD4+ lean was seen in later expanders. There were some responding clones in pre-infection memory, which suggested that cross-reactive memory had joined. CM and EM subsets held most contracting CD4+ clones; EMRA held CD8+ ones.

A word on this clonotype: What it binds is unknown.

TCRdb passed the 5' RACE reads through MiXCR, listing each CDR3 protein once. The sample lists about 340,000 distinct CDR3 sequences, more than 15% occurring once. V lost 0 bases and J 6 bases, leaving 10 bases between the germline ends. The CDR3 contains 14 residues. From germline, CDR1 is SGHTA and CDR2 FQGNSA. The chain recombines TRBV7-2 with TRBJ2-3, with D perhaps matching TRBD2 (5 bases). The origin of this receptor is a young man who had mild COVID-19 (a few samples of this study predate the infection). Cell type and time point are not known. The specimen sequenced was PBMCs or a T cell subset sorted from them (not recorded which). In DNA form, the CDR3 reads TGTGCCAGCAGCTTAGCGGGATGGGAGGATACGCAGTATTTT. Its translation is CASSLAGWEDTQYF.